This T cell receptor beta chain was retrieved from a study of cytomegalovirus exposure and HLA in healthy donors. Regarding donors, all were healthy bone marrow donors. The PCR contained 60 Vbeta and 13 Jbeta primers. Per the study methods: A later analysis tallied 87 million or so unique TCR beta chains, approximately 10 million of them shared. Repertoires were generated with immunoSEQ multiplex PCR, while TCRdb's copy carries only in-frame clones and drops some. From that table come the V and J calls and clone size; the DNA was used to work out D and trimming. This sample has about 270,000 clones, with 72% found just once. This CDR3 has 16 residues. CDR1 is WSHSY, CDR2 SAAADI, per germline. V lost 0 bases and J 5 bases, leaving 16 bases between the germline ends.

The V and J genes are TRBV10-2 and TRBJ2-5; the D gene is possibly TRBD2 (6 bases). Specimen: PBMCs. The receptor comes from a female donor in good health and CMV-seronegative. This CDR3 reads CASSESVGTGGETQYF. The CDR3 coding sequence is TGCGCCAGCAGTGAGTCGGTAGGAACCGGAGGGGAGACCCAGTACTTC.